These 10 T cell receptor beta chains share one sample of origin, sequenced in a study of breast tumors, draining lymph nodes, adjacent tissues. TCRdb recomputed calls from the multiplex PCR reads with MiXCR, one row per CDR3 protein. The sample includes approximately 130,000 distinct CDR3 sequences, around 20% of them seen just once. Samples came from axillary lymph nodes draining the breast cancer. Sequencing was performed on axillary lymph node tissue. The receptors originated from a female donor with breast cancer. Some clones in this sample may be carry-over from other donors' samples.

Of note for this clonotype: This sequence may be a read error, since a much larger clone differs from it by one base. This chain connects TRBV24-1 to TRBJ2-7, with a tentative D call TRBD2 (6 bases). CDR3 length: 15 residues. Per the germline V gene, CDR1 is KGHDR and CDR2 is SFDVKD. The CDR3 DNA reads TGTGCCACCAGTGACGGGGACTTTAGCTCCTACCAGCAGTACTTC. This gives the protein CATSDGDFSSYQQYF.

Many counts were recorded for this clonotype. The chain recombines TRBV20-1 with TRBJ2-5; 7 nucleotides line up with TRBD1. The CDR3 runs to 15 residues. V gave up 0 bases and J gave up 2 bases; unmatched junction bases: 6. Germline V CDR1 and CDR2: DFQATT, SNEGSKA (reference sequence). The CDR3 loop is CSARDRRTGQETQYF. As DNA, the CDR3 is TGCAGTGCTAGAGATAGGAGGACAGGACAAGAGACCCAGTACTTC.

Comment on this clonotype: A read error may explain this, as a much larger clone is one base away. This sequence joins TRBV7-2 and TRBJ2-6; possibly TRBD1 or TRBD2 for D (5 bases each). The CDR3 spans 17 residues. Germline CDR1 is SGHTA and CDR2 is FQGNSA. The CDR3 sequence: CASSLAGTSPRGNVLAF. In nucleotides, the CDR3 is TGTGCCAGCAGCTTAGCGGGGACCTCACCCCGAGGCAACGTCCTGGCTTTC.

Many counts were recorded for this clonotype. The chain joins TRBV12-3 or TRBV12-4 to TRBJ2-3; 11 positions agree with TRBD2. V was pared by 8 bases and J by 1 base, with 2 bases of the junction left unmatched. The CDR3 runs to 14 residues. DNA of the CDR3: TGTGCCAGCCGGGGACTAGCGGGCACAGATACGCAGTATTTT. Translation: CASRGLAGTDTQYF.

This clonotype has a count of ten or more. The chain employs TRBV7-6 and TRBJ1-5; D unclear. V gave up 6 bases and J gave up 4 bases, with 16 bases separating them. The germline CDR1 and CDR2 sequences are SGHVS and FNYEAQ. This CDR3 spans 15 amino acids. DNA for the CDR3: TGTGCCAGCAGTTTTACTGGAGGGCCTAATCAGCCCCAGCATTTT. As protein: CASSFTGGPNQPQHF.

This clonotype was counted between two and nine times. The chain employs TRBV5-8 and TRBJ1-5; the D gene is possibly TRBD1 (5 bases). CDR3 size: 15 residues. Germline lookup yields CDR1 SGHTS and CDR2 YDEGEE. Trimming stripped 3 bases from V and 3 bases from J, with 13 bases between. The CDR3 protein is CASSSGRGNNQPQHF. CDR3 DNA: TGTGCCAGCAGCTCGGGACGGGGGAACAATCAGCCCCAGCATTTT.

On this clonotype itself: A clone one base away is much larger, so this may be a read error. The chain carries TRBV11-2 and TRBJ1-4; D is ambiguous. The CDR3 is 16 amino acids. From germline, CDR1 is SGHAT and CDR2 FQNNGV. CDR3 coding DNA: TGTGCCAGCAGCCGCACGACGGGTCTTCTAACTGAAGAACTGTTTTTT. Its translation: CASSRTTGLLTEELFF.

V and J are TRBV10-3 and TRBJ2-2; D remains unclear. V was shortened by 5 bases and J by 6 bases, with 10 bases between the two germline ends. Germline CDR1 ENHRY, CDR2 SYGVKD. The length of the CDR3 is 13 residues. In nucleotides, the CDR3 is TGTGCCATCAGTTACATGACGGCCGGGGAGCTGTTTTTT. Protein: CAISYMTAGELFF.

In this sample, this clonotype turned up many times. The V and J genes are TRBV6-6 and TRBJ2-2; TRBD2 matches 8 bases. The CDR3 totals 15 residues. V trimming: 8 bases; J trimming: 5 bases; junction bases outside the gene matches: 10. Germline loops: CDR1 MNHNY, CDR2 SVGAGI (reference sequence). The CDR3 spells CASSLPGGRTGELFF. Here the CDR3 DNA reads TGTGCCAGCTCCCTTCCGGGGGGGAGGACCGGGGAGCTGTTTTTT.

Ten or more counts support this clonotype. J is TRBJ2-1 and V is TRBV12-3 or TRBV12-4; 11 positions match TRBD2. This CDR3 is built from 16 residues. V was clipped by 6 bases and J by 8 bases; unmatched bases: 12. The chain's CDR3 is CASRALAGGSIDEQFF. DNA for the CDR3: TGTGCCAGCAGAGCTCTAGCGGGAGGTAGTATCGATGAGCAGTTCTTC.